Listed here are 19 T cell receptor beta chains from one sample, sequenced in a study of T cells in Graves' hyperthyroidism and ophthalmopathy. There were TCR beta CDR3 regions amplified from RNA transcripts. HTBI primers were the set used in a first-round RT-PCR of the TCR CDR3. TCRdb called the multiplex PCR reads again in MiXCR, with one record for every CDR3 protein. The sample carries 300,000 to 350,000 distinct CDR3 sequences, roughly 17% recorded once. Material for sequencing was blood. The receptor source for this set is a man younger than 45 with Graves' hyperthyroidism.

This clonotype has just a few counts. This chain links TRBV15 with TRBJ1-4; D gene ambiguous. CDR1 and CDR2 from the germline V gene are LNHNV and YYDKDF (reference sequence). Trimming left V 6 bases short and J 7 bases short, with 9 bases between. The CDR3 runs 12 residues. The CDR3 DNA reads as TGTGCCACCAGGAGCAGGAGTGAAAAACTGTTTTTT. This sequence encodes CATRSRSEKLFF.

V gene TRBV20-1 combines with J gene TRBJ2-1; 9 nucleotides match TRBD2. The V segment lost 6 bases and the J segment 5 bases; nucleotides outside the gene matches: 11. This CDR3 has 15 residues. CDR1 is DFQATT and CDR2 is SNEGSKA in the germline V gene (reference sequence). In nucleotides, the CDR3 is TGCAGTGCCACCACCGGGGGACTAGCCCACAATGAGCAGTTCTTC. It translates to CSATTGGLAHNEQFF.

This clonotype was seen a single time. This chain uses TRBV10-3 with TRBJ2-3, with TRBD2 matching 9 bases. The length of the CDR3 is 16 residues. Germline lookup yields CDR1 ENHRY and CDR2 SYGVKD. With 1 base clipped from V and 3 bases from J, the junction kept 5 bases outside the gene matches. This chain's CDR3 is CAISEWLAGSTDTQYF. The DNA for the CDR3 is TGTGCCATCAGTGAGTGGCTAGCGGGAAGTACAGATACGCAGTATTTT.

Turning to this clonotype: Mismatch with germline at one junction end may stem from a read error. This chain links TRBV7-9 with TRBJ2-7, with D tentatively TRBD1 or TRBD2 (5 bases each). Germline V lookup: CDR1 SEHNR, CDR2 FQNEAQ (reference sequence). CDR3 length equals 14 residues. The CDR3 loop reads CASSGLSRAYEQCF. The DNA of the CDR3 is TGTGCCAGCAGCGGACTTTCCAGGGCCTACGAGCAGTGCTTC.

The chain recombines TRBV29-1 with TRBJ2-3; 7 nucleotides align to TRBD2. CDR1 SQVTM and CDR2 ANQGSEA come from the germline V gene. The CDR3 loop spans 16 amino acids. V dropped 5 bases and J dropped 4; count of bases not matched to a gene: 15. The CDR3 nucleotides read TGCAGCGTTTTGAGGGTCAGCGGGAAGGGGCCAGATACGCAGTATTTT. The encoded protein is CSVLRVSGKGPDTQYF.

This clonotype was recorded many times. The chain couples TRBV29-1 to TRBJ1-2; D is unresolved. Trimming took off 5 bases at V and 8 bases at J, with 9 bases between the two ends. Germline lookup yields CDR1 SQVTM and CDR2 ANQGSEA. The CDR3 totals 10 residues. The CDR3 loop is CSVLREGYTF. CDR3 nucleotide sequence: TGCAGCGTTTTACGGGAGGGCTACACCTTC.

Only a few counts were recorded for this clonotype. The J gene is TRBJ2-3, the V gene TRBV25-1; a possible D gene is TRBD2 (6 bases). Germline CDR1 and CDR2: MGHDK and SYGVNS. CDR3 length: 17 residues. Deletions cut 2 bases from V and 0 bases from J, with 15 bases between. The CDR3 spells CASSETVGRGSTDTQYF. CDR3 DNA sequence: TGTGCCAGCAGTGAAACTGTAGGACGGGGGAGCACAGATACGCAGTATTTT. Filled out from reference TRBV25-1 and TRBJ2-3, the complete variable domain reads EADIYQTPRYLVIGTGKKITLECSQTMGHDKMYWYQQDPGMELHLIHYSYGVNSTEKGDLSSESTVSRIRTEHFPLTLESARPSHTSQYLCASSETVGRGSTDTQYFGPGTRLTVL.

The chain is built from TRBV27 and TRBJ2-1; TRBD2 is a possible D gene (5 bases). The V end was cut by 5 bases, the J end by 9 bases, with 17 bases between. Germline CDR1 is MNHEY and CDR2 is SMNVEV (reference sequence). There are 14 residues in the CDR3. CDR3 coding DNA: TGTGCCAGCAGTGAGTCCCTAGCATCCGGTGAGCAGTTCTTC. It encodes CASSESLASGEQFF.

The rearrangement uses TRBV28 and TRBJ1-4, with TRBD1 as a possible D gene (6 bases). From germline, CDR1 is MDHEN and CDR2 SYDVKM. The CDR3 has 15 amino acids. The V gene lost 3 bases and the J gene lost 8 bases, with 16 bases spanning the gap. CDR3 DNA sequence: TGTGCCAGCAGTTTGGCAGGGGAAGAAAAAGAAAAACTGTTTTTT. The encoded protein is CASSLAGEEKEKLFF.

The chain recombines TRBV10-2 with TRBJ2-7; D not resolved. The CDR3 loop spans 12 amino acids. Deletions cut 5 bases from V and 3 bases from J, with 8 bases between. Germline-derived CDR1 and CDR2 are WSHSY and SAAADI. The DNA of the CDR3 is TGCGCCAGCAGTCCGGTCAACTACGAGCAGTACTTC. Amino acid sequence: CASSPVNYEQYF.

To note about this clonotype: A much bigger clone sits one base away, suggesting this may be a read error. The chain couples TRBV24-1 to TRBJ1-1; 8 bases match TRBD1. This CDR3 comprises 14 residues. Germline CDR1 reads KGHDR; CDR2 reads SFDVKD. This CDR3 reads CAASERQGSTEAFF. In DNA form, the CDR3 reads TGTGCCGCCAGTGAGCGACAGGGGAGCACTGAAGCTTTCTTT.

This clonotype has ten or more counts. The DNA of the CDR3 is TGTGCCAGCAGCTTAGGCTGGTCCTACGCGGCCTTCACGCGAGAGACCCAGTACTTC. It codes for CASSLGWSYAAFTRETQYF. The chain combines TRBV7-9 with TRBJ2-5, with D hard to call. CDR1 is SEHNR, CDR2 FQNEAQ, per germline (reference sequence). The CDR3 sequence is 19 residues long. V lost 1 base and J 4 bases, leaving 25 bases between the germline ends.

This clonotype showed up just a few times. The V and J genes are TRBV29-1 and TRBJ2-7; D might be TRBD1 (5 bases). The length of the CDR3 is 12 residues. CDR1 and CDR2 (germline): SQVTM, ANQGSEA. Trimming stripped 2 bases from V and 5 bases from J, with 10 bases between. CDR3 DNA: TGCAGCGTTGAAAGTACAGGCGACGAGCAGTACTTC. Its protein is CSVESTGDEQYF.

V and J are TRBV7-9 and TRBJ1-4, with no clear D. The germline gives CDR1 SEHNR, CDR2 FQNEAQ (reference sequence). Trimming shortened V by 0 bases and J by 8 bases, and 10 bases separated the two germline ends. The CDR3 extends over 14 amino acids. CDR3 sequence: CASSLANGGEKLFF. CDR3 bases: TGTGCCAGCAGCTTAGCTAACGGTGGCGAAAAACTGTTTTTT.

This clonotype was counted once. The V and J genes are TRBV20-1 and TRBJ2-5; D tentatively reads TRBD1 or TRBD2 (5 bases each). Trimming took off 5 bases at V and 0 bases at J, with 19 bases between the two ends. The CDR3 runs 16 residues. Germline V gene lookup returns CDR1 DFQATT and CDR2 SNEGSKA (reference sequence). The DNA for the CDR3 is TGCAGTGCTGGGGGTTCTAGAGGGGTCGACCAAGAGACCCAGTACTTC. It is translated as CSAGGSRGVDQETQYF.

This clonotype was picked up many times. The chain has TRBV20-1 and TRBJ1-1; weak D call: TRBD1 (5 bases). Germline values: CDR1 DFQATT, CDR2 SNEGSKA (reference sequence). There are 15 residues in the CDR3. V shed 0 bases and J shed 2 bases, with 13 bases lying between them. The CDR3 is CSARDLRGTNTEAFF. The CDR3 DNA sequence: TGCAGTGCTAGAGATTTAAGAGGGACCAACACTGAAGCTTTCTTT.

CDR3 bases: TGTGCCAGCAGCCAAGCCGGGACTAGCGGGAGGGCCACAGATACGCAGTATTTT. Its translation: CASSQAGTSGRATDTQYF. This chain uses TRBV4-2 with TRBJ2-3, with 16 bases aligning to TRBD2. Germline V gene sequence: CDR1 LGHNA, CDR2 YNFKEQ. With V trimmed by 1 base and J by 2 bases, 3 bases remained unmatched. This CDR3 comprises 18 residues.

This clonotype has only a few counts. This chain uses TRBV7-6 with TRBJ2-5; the match to TRBD2 covers 13 bases. The CDR3 is 19 residues long. After removal of 1 base from V and 7 bases from J, the junction contained 15 bases not matched to a gene. The germline gives CDR1 SGHVS, CDR2 FNYEAQ. CDR3 region: CASSLGTSGSVLTTGTQYF. The CDR3 nucleotides are TGTGCCAGCAGCTTAGGGACTAGCGGGAGCGTTCTCACAACAGGGACCCAGTACTTC.

The table lists this clonotype with many counts. V and J are TRBV12-3 or TRBV12-4 and TRBJ1-2, with 7 bases fitting TRBD1. V shed 1 base, J shed 5 bases, and the junction held 7 bases outside the gene matches. The CDR3 covers 15 residues. In DNA form, the CDR3 reads TGTGCCAGCAGTTTAGGTTGGGACAGAACTTATGGCTACACCTTC. Translating it yields CASSLGWDRTYGYTF.